This T cell receptor beta chain is drawn from a study of control samples from healthy donors and cancer patients. The germline V gene encodes CDR1 SGHDT and CDR2 YYEEEE. V lost 3 bases and J 1 base, leaving 14 bases between the germline ends. The CDR3 covers 15 residues. The assay was immunoSEQ multiplex PCR, and TCRdb's table has in-frame clones only and misses some. The profile shows around 180,000 clones, about 91% of them singletons. This TCR was sampled from a woman aged 25 to 45 in good health. The J gene is TRBJ2-7, the V gene TRBV5-6; D may correspond to TRBD1 or TRBD2 (7 bases each). Specimen: blood. CDR3 protein: CASSSLQGGSYEQYF. CDR3 sequence (DNA): TGTGCCAGCAGCTCCCTTCAGGGGGGGTCCTACGAGCAGTACTTC.